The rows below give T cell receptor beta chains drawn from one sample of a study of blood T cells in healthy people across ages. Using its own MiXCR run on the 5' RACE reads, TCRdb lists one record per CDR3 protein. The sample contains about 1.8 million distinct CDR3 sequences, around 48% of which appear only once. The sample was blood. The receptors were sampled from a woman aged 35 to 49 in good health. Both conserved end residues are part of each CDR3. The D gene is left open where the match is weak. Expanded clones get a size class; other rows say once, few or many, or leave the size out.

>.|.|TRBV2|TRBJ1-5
TGTGCCAGCAGCGAAGGCCAATATAGCAATCAGCCCCAGCATTTT
CASSEGQYSNQPQHF
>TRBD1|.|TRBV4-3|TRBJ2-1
TGCGCCAGCAGCGCACAGGGGGCTGAAGGCAATGAGCAGTTCTTC
CASSAQGAEGNEQFF
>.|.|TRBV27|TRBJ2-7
TGTGCCAGCAGTTCAGCCGGAAGTTCTACCTACGAGCAGTACTTC
CASSSAGSSTYEQYF
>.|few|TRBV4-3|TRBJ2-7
TGCGCCAGCAGCCATGACGGAGCTCGGGAGCAGTACTTC
CASSHDGAREQYF
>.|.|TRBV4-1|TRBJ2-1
TGCGCCAGCAGCCAAGACAGGGGGGCCCTAGACAATGAGCAGTTCTTC
CASSQDRGALDNEQFF
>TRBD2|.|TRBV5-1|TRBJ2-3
TGCGCCAGCAGCTTGGCGGGACTAGCCTCCGGAGATACGCAGTATTTT
CASSLAGLASGDTQYF
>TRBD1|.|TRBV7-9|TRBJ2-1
TGTGCCAGCAGTTCCGGGACAGGGTCTGAGAATGAGCAGTTCTTC
CASSSGTGSENEQFF
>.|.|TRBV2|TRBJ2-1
TGTGCCAGCAGTGGGGGAGCTAGAGTCGATGAGCAGTTCTTC
CASSGGARVDEQFF
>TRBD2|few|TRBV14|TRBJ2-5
TGTGCCAGCAGCCCCCATAGCGGGGGAACCTGGGAGACCCAGTACTTC
CASSPHSGGTWETQYF
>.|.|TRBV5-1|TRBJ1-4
TGCGCCAGCAGCCGAGGGATCACACAGCGGAGGAATGAAAAACTGTTTTTT
CASSRGITQRRNEKLFF
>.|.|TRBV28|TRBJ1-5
TGTGCCAGCAGTATGGGAGAGGCTAGCAATCAGCCCCAGCATTTT
CASSMGEASNQPQHF
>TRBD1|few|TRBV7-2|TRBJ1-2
TGTGCCAGCAGCCTAAAGGGACAGGTCTATGGCTACACCTTC
CASSLKGQVYGYTF
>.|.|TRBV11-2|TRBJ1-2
TGTGCCAGCAGCTTAGTGGGGGGGACATCCGGACAAGGCTACACCTTC
CASSLVGGTSGQGYTF
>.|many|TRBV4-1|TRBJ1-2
TGCGCCAGCAGCCCCCGGCAGGGAGGGTATGGCTACACCTTC
CASSPRQGGYGYTF
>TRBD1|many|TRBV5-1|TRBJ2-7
TGCGCCAGCAGCTCTCGACAGGGCCTATTGATCGACGAGCAGTACTTC
CASSSRQGLLIDEQYF
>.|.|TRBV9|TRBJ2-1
TGTGCCAGCAGCGTAGGTACGCTGGGGCCGTCCTACAATGAGCAGTTCTTC
CASSVGTLGPSYNEQFF
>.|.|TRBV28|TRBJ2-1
TGTGCCAGCAGTTTCCCACGGACATTCGAGCGGTTCTTC
CASSFPRTFERFF
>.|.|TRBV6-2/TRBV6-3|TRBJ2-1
TGTGCCAGCCTACGACTAGGGGGCAATGAGCAGTTCTTC
CASLRLGGNEQFF
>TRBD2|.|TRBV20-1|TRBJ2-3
TGCAGTGCTAGCCTGGGACTAGCGGGGATCACAGATACGCAGTATTTT
CSASLGLAGITDTQYF
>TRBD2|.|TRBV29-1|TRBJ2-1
TGCAGCGGGACTAGCGGGGGCCGATACAATGAGCAGTTCTTC
CSGTSGGRYNEQFF
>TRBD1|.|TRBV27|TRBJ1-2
TGTGCCAGCAGTCCTTGGACAGGGGTCCCCTCATATGGCTACACCTTC
CASSPWTGVPSYGYTF
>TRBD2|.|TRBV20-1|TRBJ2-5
TGCAGTTTCCCGAATCTAGCGGGGGCACAAGAGACCCAGTACTTC
CSFPNLAGAQETQYF
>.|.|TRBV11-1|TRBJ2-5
TGTGCCAGCAGCTTAATAGGTACAGAACAAGAGACCCAGTACTTC
CASSLIGTEQETQYF
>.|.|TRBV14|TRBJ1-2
TGTGCCAGCAGCCAAAGTGCCGCGGGGCAAGGTGGCTACACCTTC
CASSQSAAGQGGYTF
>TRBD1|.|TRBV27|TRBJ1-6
TGTGCCAGCAGTTTAGGAAGACAGGGGTGGAATTCACCCCTCCACTTT
CASSLGRQGWNSPLHF
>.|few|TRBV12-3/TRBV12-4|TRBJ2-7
TGTGCCAGCAGTTTACAGGAGGCTGGCGAGCAGTACTTC
CASSLQEAGEQYF
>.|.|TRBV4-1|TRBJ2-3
TGCGCCAGCAGCCACTTCCTGGGTGATACGCAGTATTTT
CASSHFLGDTQYF
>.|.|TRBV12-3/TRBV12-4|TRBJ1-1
TGTGCCAGCAGTTTTAAGGGGGGAAACACTGAAGCTTTCTTT
CASSFKGGNTEAFF
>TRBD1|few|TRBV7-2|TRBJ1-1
TGTGCCAGCAGCTTCTTACAGGGGGAAGGCCTGTTAGAAGCTTTCTTT
CASSFLQGEGLLEAFF
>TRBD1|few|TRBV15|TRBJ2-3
TGTGCCACCAGCAGAGGGGGACAGGGGCGGAGCACAGATACGCAGTATTTT
CATSRGGQGRSTDTQYF
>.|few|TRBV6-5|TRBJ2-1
TGTGCCAGCAGTTGGCGCGATGAGCAGTTCTTC
CASSWRDEQFF
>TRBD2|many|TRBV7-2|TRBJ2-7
TGTGCCAGCAGCTTATGGAGCGGGGGCCCCTACGAGCAGTACTTC
CASSLWSGGPYEQYF
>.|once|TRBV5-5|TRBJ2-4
TGTGCCAGCAGCTTGGGGGCGACGGGACGGAACATTCAGTACTTC
CASSLGATGRNIQYF
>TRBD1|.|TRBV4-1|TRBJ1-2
TGCGCCGGCAGCCAAGCGACAGGGATCAACTATGGCTACACCTTC
CAGSQATGINYGYTF
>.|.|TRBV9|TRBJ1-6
TGTGCCAGCAGCTATACTTCCTATAATTCACCCCTCCACTTT
CASSYTSYNSPLHF
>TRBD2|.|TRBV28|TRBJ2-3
TGTGCCAGCAGTTATGCCGTTAGCGGGGGGGCCTCTTTAGATACGCAGTATTTT
CASSYAVSGGASLDTQYF
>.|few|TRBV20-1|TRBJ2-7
TGCAGTGCTAGAGACCCGGGTTCAGTCTACGAGCAGTACTTC
CSARDPGSVYEQYF
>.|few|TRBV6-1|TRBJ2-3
TGTGCCAGCAGGGTAGGGCAGGGTTACTTGACAGATACGCAGTATTTT
CASRVGQGYLTDTQYF
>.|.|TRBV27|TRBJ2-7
TGTGCCAGCAGTTTAAGGGGCGGAGCCTACGAGCAGTACTTC
CASSLRGGAYEQYF
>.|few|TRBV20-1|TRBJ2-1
TGCAGTGCTAGAGGAAGGAGCTCCTACAATGAGCAGTTCTTC
CSARGRSSYNEQFF
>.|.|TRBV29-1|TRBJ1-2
TGCAGCGTTGTGGAAAATTCCGGACAAAGCTATGGCTACACCTTC
CSVVENSGQSYGYTF
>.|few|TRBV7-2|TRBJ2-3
TGTGCCAGCAGCTCTGAACGAGGGGAGCAGTATTTT
CASSSERGEQYF
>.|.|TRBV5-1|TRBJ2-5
TGCGCCAGCAGATTACCCGGGACGGCAAACAATGAGCAGTACTTC
CASRLPGTANNEQYF
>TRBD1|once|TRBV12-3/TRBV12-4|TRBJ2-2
TGTGCCAGCAGTTTACCACAGGGGTCCACCGGGGAGCTGTTTTTT
CASSLPQGSTGELFF
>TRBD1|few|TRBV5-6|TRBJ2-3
TGTGCCAGCAGCGACAGGGTCACAGATACGCAGTATTTT
CASSDRVTDTQYF
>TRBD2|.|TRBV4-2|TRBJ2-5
TGTGCCGGCAGCCAAGTACTGGCGGGGGGTCACCAAGAGACCCAGTACTTC
CAGSQVLAGGHQETQYF
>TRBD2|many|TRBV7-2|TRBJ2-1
TGTGCCAGCAGCCTAACTAGCGGGGGAGAGCAGTTCTTC
CASSLTSGGEQFF
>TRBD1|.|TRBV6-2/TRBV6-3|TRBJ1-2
TGTGCCAGCAGTTACCCGGGACAGGTCACCCATGGCTACACCTTC
CASSYPGQVTHGYTF